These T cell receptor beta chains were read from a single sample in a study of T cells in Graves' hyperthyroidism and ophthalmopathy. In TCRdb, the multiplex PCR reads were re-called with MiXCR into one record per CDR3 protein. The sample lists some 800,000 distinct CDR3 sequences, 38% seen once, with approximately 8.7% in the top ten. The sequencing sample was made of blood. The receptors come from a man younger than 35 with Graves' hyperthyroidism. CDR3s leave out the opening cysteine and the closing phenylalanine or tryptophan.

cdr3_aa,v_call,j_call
SVVGRGDGTEAF,TRBV29-1,TRBJ1-1
ASRGRISYEQY,TRBV12-3/TRBV12-4,TRBJ2-7
AIRPGQAGETQY,TRBV10-3,TRBJ2-5
ASSVRTEVLWQTQY,TRBV11-2,TRBJ2-5
ASSSSSDSTGELF,TRBV5-1,TRBJ2-2
ASSTSGLRAF,TRBV6-5,TRBJ1-1
ASSIRLGPGELF,TRBV7-3,TRBJ2-2
ASSASLGTIY,TRBV9,TRBJ1-3
SAQRGGSDTGELF,TRBV20-1,TRBJ2-2
ASSLARGRVNQPQH,TRBV6-5,TRBJ1-5
ASSSSGNNEQY,TRBV7-2,TRBJ2-7
ASSQGGMGFGYT,TRBV4-1,TRBJ1-2
SLDTGDQPQH,TRBV29-1,TRBJ1-5
ASSQQTSGSETQY,TRBV4-2,TRBJ2-5
ASSWLPGSDTEAF,TRBV7-3,TRBJ1-1
ASSSVARNEKLF,TRBV7-9,TRBJ1-4
ASSRTGTVSYEQY,TRBV7-2,TRBJ2-7
ASSPGLPQETQY,TRBV5-8,TRBJ2-5
ASSPRVRYGYT,TRBV7-2,TRBJ1-2
ASSLTGKYEQY,TRBV7-2,TRBJ2-7
ASSYSGREDAGELF,TRBV6-5,TRBJ2-2
ASTLGRIEETQY,TRBV12-3/TRBV12-4,TRBJ2-5
ASSDPTGYTEAF,TRBV2,TRBJ1-1
SASQDRGELF,TRBV20-1,TRBJ2-2
ASSYRAGAGTGELF,TRBV9,TRBJ2-2
ASSERASGANVLT,TRBV2,TRBJ2-6
ASSPTPDRTFQETQY,TRBV7-9,TRBJ2-5
ASSPGRPEKLF,TRBV12-3/TRBV12-4,TRBJ1-4
ASSTTRGNTEAF,TRBV9,TRBJ1-1
SVWSGVTDNYGYT,TRBV29-1,TRBJ1-2